This TCR beta chain is drawn from a study of sequential checkpoint blockade in melanoma. Across the study: Patients were randomized 1:1 to nivolumab-then-ipilimumab or ipilimumab-then-nivolumab first-line. After both sequences, patients received maintenance nivolumab.

The protocol was immunoSEQ multiplex PCR, while the TCRdb copy is restricted to in-frame clones and leaves out a portion. The sample consists of approximately 10,000 clones, around three quarters of them appearing once. This clone appeared a few times. Germline values: CDR1 WNHNN, CDR2 SYGVQD (reference sequence). The CDR3 contains 13 residues. Trimming stripped 6 bases from V and 1 base from J, with 9 bases between. Treatment indicated: randomized to nivolumab then ipilimumab (arm A) or the reverse (arm B). Patients had received no earlier DNA-damaging chemotherapy. Live CD3+CD8+ CD19− CD56− cells were sorted from PBMCs.

This specimen was CD8+ T cells sorted from blood (inferred from file names), taken from a patient given nivolumab and ipilimumab in sequence. V usage is TRBV10-1 and J usage is TRBJ1-1, with a tentative D call TRBD1 (6 bases). The sequence came from a human donor with melanoma. CDR3 bases: TGCGCCAGCAGGCTGACAGGGAACACTGAAGCTTTCTTT. Encoded protein: CASRLTGNTEAFF.